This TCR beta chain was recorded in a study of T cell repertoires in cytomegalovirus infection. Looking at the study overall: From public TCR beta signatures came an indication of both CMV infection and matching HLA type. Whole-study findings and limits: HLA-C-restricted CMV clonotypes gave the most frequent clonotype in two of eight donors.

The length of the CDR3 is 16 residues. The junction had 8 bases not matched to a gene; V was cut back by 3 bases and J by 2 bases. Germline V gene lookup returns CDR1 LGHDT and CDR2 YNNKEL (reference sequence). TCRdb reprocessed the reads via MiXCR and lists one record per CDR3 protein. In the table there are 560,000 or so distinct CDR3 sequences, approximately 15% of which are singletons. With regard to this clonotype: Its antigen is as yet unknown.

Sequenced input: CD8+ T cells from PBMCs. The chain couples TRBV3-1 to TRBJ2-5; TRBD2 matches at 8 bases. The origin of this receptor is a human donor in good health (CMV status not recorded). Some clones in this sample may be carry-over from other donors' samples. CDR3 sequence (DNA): TGTGCCAGCAGCCACACACTAGCGGACGTTCAAGAGACCCAGTACTTC. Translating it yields CASSHTLADVQETQYF.